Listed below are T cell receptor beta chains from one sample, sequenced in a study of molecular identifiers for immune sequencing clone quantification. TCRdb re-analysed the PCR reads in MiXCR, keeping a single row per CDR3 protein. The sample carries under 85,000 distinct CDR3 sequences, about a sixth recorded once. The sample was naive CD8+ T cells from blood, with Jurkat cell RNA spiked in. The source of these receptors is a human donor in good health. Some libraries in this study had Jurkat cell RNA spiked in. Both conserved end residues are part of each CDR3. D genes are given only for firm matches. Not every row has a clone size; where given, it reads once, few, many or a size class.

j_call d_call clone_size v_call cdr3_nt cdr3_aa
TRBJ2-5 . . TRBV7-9 TGCGCCAGCAGCTCATCTTTACGAAGCCACCAAGAGACCCAGTACTTC CASSSSLRSHQETQYF
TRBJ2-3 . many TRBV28 TGTGCCAGCAGTCCCCGCGGATTTGGCACAGATACGCAGTATTTT CASSPRGFGTDTQYF
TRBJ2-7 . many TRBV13 TGTGCCAGCAGCACCTCCAGGAGATCCTACGAGCAGTACTTC CASSTSRRSYEQYF
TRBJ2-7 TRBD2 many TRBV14 TGTGCCAGCAGCCACTCTAGCGGGAGGGCCAGCGACGAGCAGTACTTC CASSHSSGRASDEQYF
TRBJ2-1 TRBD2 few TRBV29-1 TGCAGCGTTTCAGTAGCGGGAGCCTCCTACAATGAGCAGTTCTTC CSVSVAGASYNEQFF
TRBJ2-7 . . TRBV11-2 TGTGCCAGCAGCTTAGCGGAGGCCGAGCAGTACTTC CASSLAEAEQYF
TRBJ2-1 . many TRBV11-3 TGTGCCAGCAGCTTACTAGCGTTACGCTACAATGAGCAGTTCTTC CASSLLALRYNEQFF
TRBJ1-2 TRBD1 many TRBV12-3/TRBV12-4 TGTGCCAGCAGCCTCCCAGACAGGGACTATGGCTACACCTTC CASSLPDRDYGYTF
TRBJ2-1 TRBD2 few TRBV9 TGTGCCAGCAGCCCCCGACTAGCGGGAGGGATTAGTGAGCAGTTCTTC CASSPRLAGGISEQFF
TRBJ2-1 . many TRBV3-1 TGTGCCAGCAGCCAAGCAGGGACTGGAAATGAGCAGTTCTTC CASSQAGTGNEQFF
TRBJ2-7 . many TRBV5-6 TGTGCCAGCAGCTTGGCCGGAATATACGAGCAGTACTTC CASSLAGIYEQYF
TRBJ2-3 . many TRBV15 TGTGCCACCAGCACGCAAAACGCAGATACGCAGTATTTT CATSTQNADTQYF
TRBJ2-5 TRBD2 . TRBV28 TGTGCCAGCAGTTCAGATTTGACTAGCGGGAGGGGGACCCAGTACTTC CASSSDLTSGRGTQYF
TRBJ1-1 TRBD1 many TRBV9 TGTGCCAGCAGCCCGTATCCCAGGACAGGGGAGGACACTGAAGCTTTCTTT CASSPYPRTGEDTEAFF
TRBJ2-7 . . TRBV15 TGTGCCACCAACAGAGATGGAGAGGACTCCTACGAGCAGTACTTC CATNRDGEDSYEQYF
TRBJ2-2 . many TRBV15 TGTGCCACCAGCAGAGATCGGTGGGCAGCGAACACCGGGGAGCTGTTTTTT CATSRDRWAANTGELFF
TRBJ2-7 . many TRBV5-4 TGTGCCAGCAGATTCGGAGGGGCGGACGAGCAGTACTTC CASRFGGADEQYF
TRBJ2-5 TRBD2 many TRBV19 TGTGCCAGTAGTCCGGGACTAGCGGACCAAGAGACCCAGTACTTC CASSPGLADQETQYF
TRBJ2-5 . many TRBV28 TGTGCCAGCAGCTTCAGGGAGACCCAGTACTTC CASSFRETQYF
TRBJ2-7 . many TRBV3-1 TGTGCCAGCAGCCAAGCGGGGACCCCCTCCTACGAGCAGTACTTC CASSQAGTPSYEQYF
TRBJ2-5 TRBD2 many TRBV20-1 TGCAGTGCTAGAGTATCGCTAGCGGGAGTGGCCCAGTACTTC CSARVSLAGVAQYF
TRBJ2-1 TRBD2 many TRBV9 TGTGCCAGCAGCCCATCAGGCGGGAGTTCCCTAAGCTCCTACAATGAGCAGTTCTTC CASSPSGGSSLSSYNEQFF
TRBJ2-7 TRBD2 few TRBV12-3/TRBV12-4 TGTGCCAGCAGTGATAGCGGGAGGAGCTCCTACGAGCAGTACTTC CASSDSGRSSYEQYF
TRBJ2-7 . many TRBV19 TGTGCCAGTAGCCTCTCTAGCGCCGCCTACGAGCAGTACTTC CASSLSSAAYEQYF
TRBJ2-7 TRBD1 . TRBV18 TGTGCCAGCTCACCCCCGGGACAGGGACCCTCCTACGAGCAGTACTTC CASSPPGQGPSYEQYF
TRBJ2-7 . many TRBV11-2 TGTGCCAGCAGCACTACAGGGTCGTACGAGCAGTACTTC CASSTTGSYEQYF
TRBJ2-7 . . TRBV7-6 TGTGCCAGCAGCCCCGTGCTCGGCTCCGAGCAGTACTTC CASSPVLGSEQYF
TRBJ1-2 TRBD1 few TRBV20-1 TGCAGTGCTAGGCCCCCGACAGGGAGAGGCTACACCTTC CSARPPTGRGYTF
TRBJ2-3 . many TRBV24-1 TGTGCCACCAGTGACCGACGTCCCCCAGATACGCAGTATTTT CATSDRRPPDTQYF
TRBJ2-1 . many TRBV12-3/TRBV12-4 TGTGCCAGCAGTCCAAGGGGCAGGCCCTACAATGAGCAGTTCTTC CASSPRGRPYNEQFF
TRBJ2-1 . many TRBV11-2 TGTGCCAGCAGCCCACCCGGGGGCGCCAACAATGAGCAGTTCTTC CASSPPGGANNEQFF
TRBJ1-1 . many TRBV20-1 TGCAGTGCTAGAGATCCCCAGGTCGGCGGGCTCAACACTGAAGCTTTCTTT CSARDPQVGGLNTEAFF
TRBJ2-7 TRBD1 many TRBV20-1 TGCAGTGCTGGGGACAGCACCTACGAGCAGTACTTC CSAGDSTYEQYF
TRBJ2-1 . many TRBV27 TGTGCCAGCAGTTTATTGGGGCGTGAGCAGTTCTTC CASSLLGREQFF
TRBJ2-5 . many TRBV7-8 TGTGCCAGCAGTCTGCGTCCCCCGCGATCGGAGACCCAGTACTTC CASSLRPPRSETQYF
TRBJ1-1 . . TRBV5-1 TGCGCCAGCAGCTCCCACTACGGGGACACTGAAGCTTTCTTT CASSSHYGDTEAFF
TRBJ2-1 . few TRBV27 TGTGCCAGCAGTCAACAGGACCACAATGAGCAGTTCTTC CASSQQDHNEQFF
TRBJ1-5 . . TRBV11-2 TGTGCCAGCAGCTTGGGGGATTATCAGCCCCAGCATTTT CASSLGDYQPQHF
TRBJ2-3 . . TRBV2 TGTGCCAGCAGTGAACTACTAGCACGTATAAATACGCAGTATTTT CASSELLARINTQYF
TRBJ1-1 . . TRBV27 TGTGCCAGCAGTTTAATCGGGAACACTGAAGCTTTCTTT CASSLIGNTEAFF
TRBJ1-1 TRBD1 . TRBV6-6 TGTGCCAGCAGTTACTCCAATTCCAGACAGGGGAAGAACACTGGAGCTCTCTTT CASSYSNSRQGKNTGALF
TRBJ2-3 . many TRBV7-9 TGTGCCAGCAGCCAGACTAGTCGCACAGATACGCAGTATTTT CASSQTSRTDTQYF
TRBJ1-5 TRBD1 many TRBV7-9 TGTGCCAGCAGCTCTACAGGGGATCCCCAGCATTTT CASSSTGDPQHF
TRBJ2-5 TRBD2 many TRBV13 TGTGCCAGCAGCGATGGGACTAGCGGGCAAGAGACCCAGTACTTC CASSDGTSGQETQYF
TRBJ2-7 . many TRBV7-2 TGTGCCAGCAGCCCGTACGGGTACGAGCAGTACTTC CASSPYGYEQYF
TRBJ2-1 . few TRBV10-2 TGCGCCAGCAACCTGGACCGTTACAATGAGCAGTTCTTC CASNLDRYNEQFF
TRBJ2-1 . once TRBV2 TGTGCCAGCGGTGACCCCACAACGGCCTTCGCTCGGGGGGTTAGGGGGAGCAATGAGCAGTTCTTC CASGDPTTAFARGVRGSNEQFF
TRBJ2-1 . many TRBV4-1 TGCGCCAGCAGCCAAGGGTTAGCTAGAGATGAGCAGTTCTTC CASSQGLARDEQFF